This entry concerns a single TCR beta chain. Methods used by the authors: Amplifying reference gene primers gave estimates of nucleated cell counts. Clones were sequenced by immunoSEQ multiplex PCR, and TCRdb holds only the in-frame ones, with some missing. That table gives V, J and clone size, and the DNA gave D and trimming. The sample has 200,000 to 300,000 clones, about 91% seen once. This entry belongs to a study of blood T cell repertoires in COVID-19. Whole-study context: The study drew acute and convalescent COVID-19 samples from the United States, Italy and Spain.

Participant age was roughly 18 to 100 years, and participants resided in about two dozen US areas. Membership in each cohort depended on participant-reported clinical history. CDR3 length equals 14 residues. Trimming left V 7 bases short and J 3 bases short, with 12 bases between. Germline loops: CDR1 PRHDT, CDR2 FYEKMQ (reference sequence). The TCR originated in a middle-aged woman with acute COVID-19. Material: PBMCs or T cells enriched from blood (not recorded which). The V and J genes are TRBV13 and TRBJ2-2; possibly TRBD2 for D (5 bases). DNA of the CDR3: TGTGCCAGCACCTTCCCGGAGGACACCGGGGAGCTGTTTTTT. This sequence encodes CASTFPEDTGELFF.